This T cell receptor beta chain is from a study of CD8+ T cells in alopecia areata. Germline CDR1 and CDR2: GTSNPN and SVGIG (reference sequence). Trimming cost V 2 bases and J 7 bases; bases outside gene matches: 9. This CDR3 region has 15 residues. Indicated treatment: oral pan-JAK inhibitor, 5-10 mg twice daily. Extracted from the samples, RNA was reverse transcribed into cDNA to serve as the sequencing template. Libraries were prepared by immunoSEQ multiplex PCR; TCRdb keeps only in-frame clonotypes and omits some of them. The sample carries 140,000 to 150,000 clones, roughly 54% recorded once. This clonotype was sampled from a human donor with alopecia areata. The gene calls are TRBV30 and TRBJ1-5; 9 bases are a match to TRBD1. The material was CD8+ T cells sorted from blood, obtained at week 4, from a patient treated with tofacitinib. Here the CDR3 reads CAWSHGTGIGQPQHF. For the CDR3, the DNA is TGTGCCTGGAGTCATGGGACAGGGATTGGACAGCCCCAGCATTTT. Using reference TRBV30 and TRBJ1-5 for the parts outside the CDR3, the full variable domain is SQTIHQWPATLVQPVGSPLSLECTVEGTSNPNLYWYRQAAGRGLQLLFYSVGIGQISSEVPQNLSASRPQDRQFILSSKKLLLSDSGFYLCAWSHGTGIGQPQHFGDGTRLSIL.